This entry concerns a single T cell receptor beta chain. Its antigen is undetermined. This sample stems from a study of CD8+ T cells in alopecia areata. Overall study context: At a dose of 5 to 10 mg twice daily, oral tofacitinib was given to treated patients. A 6-month period off drug followed tofacitinib, which lasted 6 to 18 months. Percentage of affected scalp area was the basis on which treated patients' severity was scored. General study findings and limits: Since there was just one nonresponder, nobody can yet say how baseline CD8+ expansion ties to response.

Treatment denoted: oral pan-JAK inhibitor, 5-10 mg twice daily. The CDR3 spans 12 residues. Trimming cost V 4 bases and J 2 bases, with 6 bases left between them. Per the germline V gene, CDR1 is SNHLY and CDR2 is FYNNEI. Following RNA extraction, reverse transcription yielded cDNA that acted as the sequencing template. Data came from immunoSEQ multiplex PCR; TCRdb stores just in-frame clones and leaves some out. The sample has roughly 190,000 clones, about 60% seen once. The chain couples TRBV2 to TRBJ2-7, with D hard to call. The sequencing used CD4+ T cells sorted from blood, collected at week 4, from a patient treated with tofacitinib. The sequence was obtained from a human donor with alopecia areata. The CDR3 region is CASSVSAYEQYF. DNA for the CDR3: TGTGCCAGCAGTGTATCGGCCTACGAGCAGTACTTC.